Below are 31 T cell receptor beta chains sequenced from a single sample in a study of blood T cell repertoires in COVID-19. Only in-frame clones appear in the TCRdb table, and some are missing; sequencing was by immunoSEQ multiplex PCR. The sample records about 400,000 clones, 88% being singletons. The source material was PBMCs or T cells enriched from blood (not recorded which). The source of these receptors is a woman aged 35 to 49 with acute COVID-19.

This chain's CDR3 is CASSIDRDTTDTQYF. As DNA, the CDR3 is TGTGCCAGCAGTATAGACAGGGACACCACAGATACGCAGTATTTT. V gene TRBV27 combines with J gene TRBJ2-3; the match to TRBD1 covers 7 bases. This CDR3 has 15 residues. The germline V gene encodes CDR1 MNHEY and CDR2 SMNVEV (reference sequence). V lost 5 bases, J lost 2 bases, and 7 bases stayed unmatched.

The CDR3 DNA follows: TGCAGCGTTGAAAGGGACAGGGACAACTATGGCTACACCTTC. Residues: CSVERDRDNYGYTF. The chain carries TRBV29-1 and TRBJ1-2; 9 bases align to TRBD1. The CDR3 extends over 14 amino acids. From germline, CDR1 is SQVTM and CDR2 ANQGSEA. V was clipped by 2 bases and J by 2 bases; unmatched bases: 3.

J is TRBJ2-1 and V is TRBV9; 11 bases are shared with TRBD2. Germline values: CDR1 SGDLS, CDR2 YYNGEE. The CDR3 covers 14 residues. V gave up 4 bases and J gave up 10 bases; unmatched junction bases: 7. CDR3 DNA sequence: TGTGCCAGCAGCTCCGGACTAGCGGGTGGGGAGCAGTTCTTC. It is translated as CASSSGLAGGEQFF. Full variable domain (missing parts from reference TRBV9 and TRBJ2-1): DSGVTQTPKHLITATGQRVTLRCSPRSGDLSVYWYQQSLDQGLQFLIQYYNGEERAKGNILERFSAQQFPDLHSELNLSSLELGDSALYFCASSSGLAGGEQFFGPGTRLTVL.

The chain joins TRBV19 to TRBJ2-5, with 7 bases identical to TRBD2. Unmatched junction bases numbered 6, after V lost 3 bases and J lost 2 bases. This CDR3 comprises 15 residues. The germline gives CDR1 LNHDA, CDR2 SQIVND (reference sequence). The CDR3 loop reads CASSIRGGEQETQYF. The DNA for the CDR3 is TGTGCCAGTAGTATTCGGGGAGGGGAACAAGAGACCCAGTACTTC.

This chain uses TRBV15 with TRBJ2-1, with TRBD1 as a possible D gene (5 bases). Germline CDR1 LNHNV, CDR2 YYDKDF (reference sequence). The V end lost 6 bases, the J end lost 4 bases, and 10 bases lay between the germline ends. The CDR3 extends over 13 amino acids. Here the CDR3 DNA reads TGTGCCACCAGGACAACAGGATACAATGAGCAGTTCTTC. Encoded protein: CATRTTGYNEQFF.

The chain uses TRBV29-1 and TRBJ1-4; weak D call: TRBD1 (5 bases). In germline, CDR1 is SQVTM, CDR2 ANQGSEA. This CDR3 spans 12 amino acids. Trimming took 6 bases from V and 8 from J, leaving 13 bases between them. Written as DNA, the CDR3 is TGCAGCGTGTCCAGGGCGGGGGAAAAACTGTTTTTT. This gives the protein CSVSRAGEKLFF.

The count of this clone is one. The rearrangement uses TRBV7-2 and TRBJ2-3; 8 bases fit TRBD2. Per the germline V gene, CDR1 is SGHTA and CDR2 is FQGNSA. The CDR3 runs 15 residues. V lost 2 bases, J lost 5 bases, and 6 bases stayed unmatched. The CDR3 loop is CASSLQAGAGDTQYF. In DNA form, the CDR3 reads TGTGCCAGCAGCTTACAAGCGGGAGCCGGAGATACGCAGTATTTT.

This chain joins TRBV10-3 and TRBJ1-6; 9 bases map to TRBD1. The CDR3 is 16 residues long. Germline V lookup: CDR1 ENHRY, CDR2 SYGVKD. Trimming at V came to 3 bases and at J to 7 bases, leaving 7 bases not matched to a gene. CDR3 protein: CAISDSAGTGNSPLHF. The DNA for the CDR3 is TGTGCCATCAGTGATTCAGCCGGGACAGGGAATTCACCCCTCCACTTT.

V gene TRBV3-1 (or the pseudogene TRBV3-2) combines with J gene TRBJ1-2, with 8 bases aligning to TRBD1. The CDR3 sequence is 14 residues long. V gave up 7 bases and J gave up 2 bases; unmatched junction bases: 6. In germline, CDR1 is LGHDT, CDR2 YNNKEL (reference sequence). CDR3 sequence reads: CASTHGTGNYGYTF. In nucleotides, the CDR3 is TGTGCCAGCACCCACGGGACAGGAAACTATGGCTACACCTTC.

The gene calls are TRBV19 and TRBJ2-2, with a tentative D call TRBD1 (6 bases). This CDR3 has 16 amino acids. CDR1 LNHDA and CDR2 SQIVND come from the germline V gene (reference sequence). Deletions cut 7 bases from V and 0 bases from J, with 15 bases between. The CDR3 reads CASTAFGTTNTGELFF. DNA of the CDR3: TGTGCCAGTACCGCATTCGGGACAACGAACACCGGGGAGCTGTTTTTT.

J is TRBJ1-1 and V is TRBV20-1; a possible D gene is TRBD1 (5 bases). The CDR3 extends over 11 amino acids. The V end was cut by 5 bases, the J end by 6 bases, with 10 bases between. Germline V lookup: CDR1 DFQATT, CDR2 SNEGSKA (reference sequence). The CDR3 sequence is CSADGHSEAFF. CDR3 in DNA: TGCAGTGCTGATGGACACTCTGAAGCTTTCTTT.

Points on this clone: Other nucleotide sequences in the sample specify the same CDR3. The V call is TRBV7-2, the J call TRBJ1-2; a possible D gene is TRBD1 (6 bases). Between the trimmed V and J ends, which lost 1 base and 6 bases, there was a span of 9 bases. Germline CDR1 is SGHTA and CDR2 is FQGNSA. The length of the CDR3 is 13 residues. The CDR3 DNA reads TGTGCCAGCAGCTTAGTGGCAGGGGATGGCTACACCTTC. It yields the protein CASSLVAGDGYTF.

This clone was seen a single time. The rearrangement uses TRBV19 and TRBJ2-5; TRBD2 is a possible D gene (6 bases). Trimming cost V 2 bases and J 5 bases, with 6 bases left between them. The CDR3 spans 12 residues. The germline V gene encodes CDR1 LNHDA and CDR2 SQIVND (reference sequence). The CDR3 region is CASSIRGETQYF. Written as DNA, the CDR3 is TGTGCCAGTAGTATACGGGGGGAGACCCAGTACTTC.

The chain has TRBV19 and TRBJ2-1; 9 nucleotides match TRBD1. The CDR3 is made up of 17 amino acids. CDR1 is LNHDA and CDR2 is SQIVND in the germline V gene (reference sequence). V dropped 6 bases and J dropped 8; count of bases not matched to a gene: 17. This chain's CDR3 is CASSNPEGRDRVDEQFF. The CDR3 coding sequence is TGTGCCAGTAGCAACCCCGAGGGCCGGGACAGGGTCGATGAGCAGTTCTTC.

The rearrangement uses TRBV19 and TRBJ2-3, with TRBD2 matching 10 bases. CDR3 length: 15 amino acids. Germline V gene lookup returns CDR1 LNHDA and CDR2 SQIVND (reference sequence). After removal of 4 bases from V and 0 bases from J, the junction contained 1 base not matched to a gene. The CDR3 sequence is CASSTSGGSTDTQYF. The CDR3 nucleotides are TGTGCCAGTAGTACTAGCGGGGGTAGCACAGATACGCAGTATTTT.

The CDR3 reads CASSQDGLAGVHEQYF. The CDR3 DNA is TGCGCCAGCAGCCAAGATGGGCTAGCGGGGGTGCACGAGCAGTACTTC. The chain couples TRBV4-1 to TRBJ2-7; 10 bases fit TRBD2. Looked up from germline, CDR1 is MGHRA and CDR2 is YSYEKL. Trimming took 0 bases from V and 5 from J; bases not matched to a gene: 7. This CDR3 comprises 16 residues.

This rearrangement joins TRBV4-2 to TRBJ1-4, with no clear D. Germline V gene lookup returns CDR1 LGHNA and CDR2 YNFKEQ. The CDR3 loop spans 16 amino acids. V lost 1 base and J lost 0, with 9 bases in between. DNA for the CDR3: TGTGCCAGCAGCCAAGGGATCAGGTCAACTAATGAAAAACTGTTTTTT. Translating gives CASSQGIRSTNEKLFF.

Here the CDR3 reads CASSLNRAYGYTF. The CDR3 DNA is TGTGCCAGCAGTTTGAACAGGGCTTATGGCTACACCTTC. This chain links TRBV27 with TRBJ1-2; the D gene is possibly TRBD1 (6 bases). The CDR3 is 13 amino acids. The germline V and J ends were trimmed by 3 bases and 5 bases, with 10 bases remaining between them. Germline assignment: CDR1 MNHEY and CDR2 SMNVEV (reference sequence).

V and J are TRBV13 and TRBJ1-1, with D possibly being TRBD1 (5 bases). Germline V gene sequence: CDR1 PRHDT, CDR2 FYEKMQ (reference sequence). The CDR3 consists of 15 residues. The V gene lost 0 bases and the J gene lost 4 bases, with 12 bases spanning the gap. DNA for the CDR3: TGTGCCAGCAGCTTAGGCCGCGGGGGGGTCACTGAAGCTTTCTTT. It translates to CASSLGRGGVTEAFF.

This clone was seen a single time. The J gene is TRBJ2-1, the V gene TRBV27; tentatively, D is TRBD2 (6 bases). The V gene's germline CDR1 is MNHEY and CDR2 SMNVEV (reference sequence). This CDR3 has 15 amino acids. V gave up 3 bases and J gave up 3 bases, with 12 bases separating them. The CDR3 sequence: CASSFRTNFYNEQFF. The CDR3 nucleotides read TGTGCCAGCAGTTTTCGGACTAACTTCTACAATGAGCAGTTCTTC.

This sequence joins TRBV19 and TRBJ1-4, with a tentative D call TRBD1 (5 bases). CDR3 length equals 15 residues. Germline CDR1 reads LNHDA; CDR2 reads SQIVND (reference sequence). V lost 6 bases and J lost 1, with 12 bases in between. The CDR3 protein is CASRRGGGTNEKLFF. CDR3 nucleotide sequence: TGTGCCAGTAGAAGGGGCGGGGGAACTAATGAAAAACTGTTTTTT.

Turning to this clone: This sample includes further DNA sequences coding for the same CDR3. The rearrangement uses TRBV30 and TRBJ1-1; D is perhaps TRBD1 (5 bases). Germline CDR1 reads GTSNPN; CDR2 reads SVGIG (reference sequence). Trimming took off 3 bases at V and 1 base at J, with 9 bases between the two ends. This CDR3 has 13 residues. CDR3 DNA: TGTGCCTGGAGCCGCACAGGGAACACTGAAGCTTTCTTT. Its translation: CAWSRTGNTEAFF.

The chain employs TRBV19 and TRBJ1-5; D possibly corresponds to TRBD1 (6 bases). The germline V gene has CDR1 LNHDA and CDR2 SQIVND (reference sequence). This CDR3 is 15 amino acids long. The V end lost 8 bases, the J end lost 3 bases, and 17 bases lay between the germline ends. CDR3 nucleotides: TGTGCCAGTTCCCTAAAATGGGGGCCCAATCAGCCCCAGCATTTT. This sequence encodes CASSLKWGPNQPQHF.

The rearrangement joins TRBV30 to TRBJ1-2, with 11 bases aligning to TRBD1. The germline V gene encodes CDR1 GTSNPN and CDR2 SVGIG (reference sequence). V lost 2 bases and J lost 3; bases outside the gene matches: 5. The CDR3 runs to 15 residues. The DNA for the CDR3 is TGTGCCTGGAGTCTGGGACAGGGGGTCCACTATGGCTACACCTTC. As protein: CAWSLGQGVHYGYTF.

This rearrangement joins TRBV5-1 to TRBJ2-2, with TRBD2 matching over 9 bases. Trimming cost V 1 base and J 4 bases; bases outside gene matches: 5. This CDR3 has 16 residues. In germline, CDR1 is SGHRS, CDR2 YFSETQ. The CDR3 DNA is TGCGCCAGCAGCTTGCGAGCGGGGGGACTCACCGGGGAGCTGTTTTTT. Encoded protein: CASSLRAGGLTGELFF.

The rearrangement uses TRBV18 and TRBJ1-2; no clear D. This CDR3 is built from 15 residues. V dropped 3 bases and J dropped 2 bases, with 13 bases sitting between them. Germline loops: CDR1 KGHSH, CDR2 LQKENI. CDR3 amino acids: CASSPNPGPNYGYTF. The CDR3 DNA reads as TGTGCCAGCTCACCGAATCCTGGGCCCAACTATGGCTACACCTTC.

The V and J genes are TRBV27 and TRBJ2-7; tentatively, D is TRBD1 (6 bases). This CDR3 comprises 13 residues. V was pared by 5 bases and J by 3 bases, with 11 bases between. Germline V gives CDR1 MNHEY, CDR2 SMNVEV (reference sequence). CDR3: CASSPGENYEQYF. The CDR3 DNA reads as TGTGCCAGCAGTCCAGGGGAAAACTACGAGCAGTACTTC.

This clone showed up just once. The chain uses TRBV27 and TRBJ2-7; 7 nucleotides line up with TRBD2. Germline trimming cut 6 bases from V and 3 bases from J; bases unmatched to any gene: 11. Germline lookup yields CDR1 MNHEY and CDR2 SMNVEV (reference sequence). The CDR3 is 15 amino acids. CDR3 nucleotides: TGTGCCAGCAGGATACAGACGGGGGGTTACTACGAGCAGTACTTC. It yields the protein CASRIQTGGYYEQYF.

CDR3 bases: TGCAGTGCTAGTTTCCTAGCGGGGAGTACTAGCACAGATACGCAGTATTTT. Translating gives CSASFLAGSTSTDTQYF. The V gene is TRBV20-1, the J gene TRBJ2-3; 9 nucleotides agree with TRBD2. Germline CDR1 reads DFQATT; CDR2 reads SNEGSKA (reference sequence). The trim removed 3 bases at V and 0 bases at J, leaving 10 bases unmatched. The CDR3 loop spans 17 amino acids.

The chain couples TRBV12-3 or TRBV12-4 to TRBJ1-5; D not resolved. This CDR3 has 12 amino acids. The V end lost 6 bases, the J end lost 5 bases, and 8 bases lay between the germline ends. The chain's CDR3 is CASREGYQPQHF. CDR3 in DNA: TGTGCCAGCAGGGAGGGCTATCAGCCCCAGCATTTT.

This chain connects TRBV5-6 to TRBJ1-6; 7 nucleotides agree with TRBD1. CDR3 size: 13 residues. From germline, CDR1 is SGHDT and CDR2 YYEEEE. The V and J ends lost 5 bases and 9 bases, in that order; junction bases with no gene match: 5. CDR3 protein: CASSHRDSSPLHF. In DNA form, the CDR3 reads TGTGCCAGCAGTCATCGGGACAGTTCACCCCTCCACTTT.